The 14 T cell receptor delta chains below all came from one sample that was sequenced in a study of gamma-delta T cells after stem cell transplantation. TCRdb re-identified clones in the RT-PCR reads via CATT. The sample shows 11,000 or so delta-chain clones, about two fifths of them seen only once. Sequencing was performed on gamma-delta T cells. These receptors were collected from a human donor. It is not recorded whose cells these are; they may come from a transplant donor.

The rearrangement joins TRDV2 to TRDJ1; 9 positions match TRDD3. J was trimmed by 5 bases and V by 6 bases; bases with no gene match: 0. The CDR3 sequence is 11 residues long. Germline values: CDR1 GEAIGNYY, CDR2 EKD. The CDR3 nucleotides read TGTGCCTGTACTGGGGGAGATAAACTCATCTTT. It specifies CACTGGDKLIF.

This chain connects TRDV3 to TRDJ2, with 9 bases that match TRDD3. CDR1 and CDR2 from the germline V gene are TVYSNPD and GDNSRS (reference sequence). The V and J ends lost 5 bases and 4 bases, in that order; junction bases with no gene match: 35. CDR3 size: 23 residues. The CDR3: CALSLPGVFLYWGTSIGTAQLFF. CDR3 nucleotide sequence: TGTGCCCTGTCTCTGCCTGGTGTTTTCCTGTACTGGGGGACCTCTATCGGGACAGCACAACTCTTCTTT.

This sequence joins TRDV3 and TRDJ1; TRDD3 matches at 11 bases. The CDR3 sequence is 15 residues long. Germline loops: CDR1 TVYSNPD, CDR2 GDNSRS (reference sequence). V lost 4 bases to trimming and J lost 2 bases; unmatched junction nucleotides: 9. CDR3 in DNA: TGTGCCTGTAGCTGGGGGATACTGGGGACCGATAAACTCATCTTT. Its translation: CACSWGILGTDKLIF.

This clone occurred a few times. This chain links TRDV1 with TRDJ2; TRDD3 aligns across 7 bases. This CDR3 spans 19 amino acids. V dropped 2 bases and J dropped 4; count of bases not matched to a gene: 16. Germline assignment: CDR1 TSWWSYY and CDR2 QGS. Here the CDR3 DNA reads TGTGCTCTTGGGGAAATACGGTGGATACGCACCTCGCGGACAGCACAACTCTTCTTT. It encodes CALGEIRWIRTSRTAQLFF.

This clone was seen a few times. The chain employs TRDV2 and TRDJ1; 8 bases are shared with TRDD3. CDR1 is GEAIGNYY and CDR2 is EKD in the germline V gene. The CDR3 is made up of 19 amino acids. V lost 2 bases, J lost 0 bases, and 16 bases stayed unmatched. In nucleotides, the CDR3 is TGTGCCTGTGACAGAGTCGTGCTGGGGGAGCCCCGTTACACCGATAAACTCATCTTT. It encodes CACDRVVLGEPRYTDKLIF.

This chain links TRDV2 with TRDJ1; 7 nucleotides align to TRDD3. Germline V gene sequence: CDR1 GEAIGNYY, CDR2 EKD. The ends lost 7 bases at V and 2 bases at J; junction bases unmatched: 15. The CDR3 totals 16 residues. CDR3 in DNA: TGTGCCTGCACAACTACGTACTGGGGATCTACCGATAAACTCATCTTT. This encodes CACTTTYWGSTDKLIF.

The rearrangement uses TRDV2 and TRDJ3; 7 nucleotides agree with TRDD3. Germline loops: CDR1 GEAIGNYY, CDR2 EKD. With V trimmed by 0 bases and J by 18 bases, 28 bases remained unmatched. The CDR3 consists of 20 residues. The CDR3, as DNA: TGTGCCTGTGACACCGTAGTACTGGGGCCTGACTCCTGTGACACCCGCCCGATGTTTTTC. Encoded protein: CACDTVVLGPDSCDTRPMFF.

Only a few counts were recorded for this clone. The J gene is TRDJ1, the V gene TRDV1, with TRDD3 matching over 10 bases. The V gene's germline CDR1 is TSWWSYY and CDR2 QGS. The ends lost 9 bases at V and 10 bases at J; junction bases unmatched: 17. The CDR3 spans 15 residues. The CDR3 sequence is CALAEGEVGDTGLIF. As DNA, the CDR3 is TGTGCTCTCGCCGAGGGGGAGGTGGGGGATACAGGACTCATCTTT.

The chain recombines TRDV1 with TRDJ1; 9 bases align to TRDD3. The CDR3 runs to 24 residues. Trimming at V came to 1 base and at J to 0 bases, leaving 27 bases not matched to a gene. Germline CDR1 is TSWWSYY and CDR2 is QGS. The CDR3: CALGEPLAPELGDPRTLYTDKLIF. The CDR3 DNA reads as TGTGCTCTTGGGGAACCCCTGGCTCCCGAACTGGGGGACCCACGGACCCTGTACACCGATAAACTCATCTTT.

This clone was detected only a few times. The rearrangement uses TRDV1 and TRDJ1, with 7 nucleotides matching TRDD3. This CDR3 spans 18 amino acids. Germline V gene sequence: CDR1 TSWWSYY, CDR2 QGS. V was clipped by 4 bases and J by 0 bases; unmatched bases: 14. The CDR3 sequence is CALGGGLLGARYTDKLIF. DNA for the CDR3: TGTGCTCTTGGGGGGGGCCTTCTGGGGGCTCGGTACACCGATAAACTCATCTTT.

The chain links TRDV1 to TRDJ1; TRDD3 matches 11 bases. The germline V gene encodes CDR1 TSWWSYY and CDR2 QGS. V lost 5 bases to trimming and J lost 3 bases; unmatched junction nucleotides: 20. This CDR3 has 20 amino acids. Here the CDR3 DNA reads TGTGCTCTTGGGCCCCCTCCCCGGCGGGGCCTTGGGGGATACGCCGATAAACTCATCTTT. Protein sequence: CALGPPPRRGLGGYADKLIF.

The chain has TRDV1 and TRDJ1; TRDD3 agrees at 9 bases. This CDR3 region has 21 residues. The germline V gene has CDR1 TSWWSYY and CDR2 QGS. V lost 3 bases, J lost 7 bases, and 27 bases stayed unmatched. The CDR3 reads CALGDPTRLLGSWGMKVKLIF. CDR3 bases: TGTGCTCTTGGGGATCCGACACGTCTACTAGGGTCCTGGGGGATGAAGGTTAAACTCATCTTT.

The rearrangement links TRDV1 to TRDJ1; 13 bases are shared with TRDD3. V was pared by 0 bases and J by 6 bases, with 22 bases of the junction left unmatched. This CDR3 is 22 amino acids long. The germline CDR1 and CDR2 sequences are TSWWSYY and QGS. The CDR3 coding sequence is TGTGCTCTTGGGGAACTTTTAGCCTACCAAACTGGGGGATACGCGAAGTTGAATAAACTCATCTTT. Its protein is CALGELLAYQTGGYAKLNKLIF.

The chain joins TRDV3 to TRDJ1; no clear D. The CDR3 is 15 residues long. V lost 4 bases and J 2 bases, leaving 20 bases between the germline ends. Looked up from germline, CDR1 is TVYSNPD and CDR2 is GDNSRS (reference sequence). The CDR3, as DNA: TGTGCCTGTTGTTCCGCCTGGACGGAGACCGATAAACTCATCTTT. Its protein product is CACCSAWTETDKLIF.